The 31 T cell receptor beta chains presented below share a single source sample, sequenced in a study of CD8+ T cells in alopecia areata. Once RNA had been extracted, it was reverse transcribed into cDNA to act as the sequencing template. Repertoires were generated with immunoSEQ multiplex PCR, while TCRdb's copy carries only in-frame clones and drops some. The sample has tens of thousands of clones, about two thirds seen once. The treatment: oral pan-JAK inhibitor, 5-10 mg twice daily. Source: CD8+ T cells sorted from blood, taken at week 44, from a patient treated with tofacitinib. The receptor set was obtained from a human donor with alopecia areata.

Only one count was recorded for this clone. The chain uses TRBV4-3 and TRBJ1-2, with TRBD1 as a possible D gene (5 bases). Germline V lookup: CDR1 LGHNA, CDR2 YSLEER. Trimming took off 0 bases at V and 7 bases at J, with 15 bases between the two ends. The CDR3 consists of 15 residues. CDR3 in amino acids: CASSQDYGGRGGYTF. Here the CDR3 DNA reads TGCGCCAGCAGCCAAGATTACGGAGGAAGGGGTGGCTACACCTTC.

This clone was counted between two and nine times. The V call is TRBV27, the J call TRBJ2-2; D gene uncertain. V was cut by 0 bases and J by 8 bases, with 7 bases left in between. The CDR3 is made up of 13 amino acids. Germline CDR1 reads MNHEY; CDR2 reads SMNVEV (reference sequence). CDR3 protein: CASSLSAEGELFF. The CDR3 DNA reads TGTGCCAGCAGTTTATCTGCCGAGGGGGAGCTGTTTTTT.

The chain has TRBV10-1 and TRBJ1-1; D not resolved. CDR3 length equals 12 residues. Germline loops: CDR1 WNHNN, CDR2 SYGVQD (reference sequence). V gave up 0 bases and J gave up 5 bases, with 4 bases separating them. CDR3 sequence (DNA): TGCGCCAGCAGTGAGTCCGGAACTGAAGCTTTCTTT. Translating it yields CASSESGTEAFF.

In its sample, this clone was seen once. The same CDR3 also results from other DNA sequences found in this sample. The rearrangement joins TRBV5-6 to TRBJ2-1; unclear D gene. The CDR3 runs 11 residues. V was trimmed by 2 bases and J by 6 bases, leaving 3 bases between them. CDR1 SGHDT and CDR2 YYEEEE come from the germline V gene. In nucleotides, the CDR3 is TGTGCCAGCAGCTTATCCAATGAGCAGTTCTTC. Translation gives CASSLSNEQFF.

The chain links TRBV7-2 to TRBJ1-2; D may be TRBD1 (5 bases). The V gene lost 4 bases and the J gene lost 2 bases, with 8 bases spanning the gap. The germline V gene has CDR1 SGHTA and CDR2 FQGNSA. CDR3 size: 13 residues. This CDR3 is CASSWTRNYGYTF. The CDR3 bases are TGTGCCAGCAGCTGGACACGAAACTATGGCTACACCTTC.

This sequence joins TRBV5-6 and TRBJ2-7, with a weak D call TRBD2 (5 bases). CDR3 length: 12 amino acids. Germline loops: CDR1 SGHDT, CDR2 YYEEEE. V dropped 4 bases and J dropped 6 bases, with 11 bases sitting between them. The CDR3 loop reads CASSAGLGEQYF. The DNA for the CDR3 is TGTGCCAGCAGCGCCGGACTGGGCGAGCAGTACTTC.

This clone was seen once. V usage is TRBV28 and J usage is TRBJ1-1, with unresolved D. The CDR3 is 15 residues long. V was cut by 4 bases and J by 0 bases, with 12 bases left in between. Germline CDR1 is MDHEN and CDR2 is SYDVKM. CDR3 DNA sequence: TGTGCCAGCAGTTCAGACTCCATATTGAACACTGAAGCTTTCTTT. Residues: CASSSDSILNTEAFF.

The chain is built from TRBV10-2 and TRBJ2-7, with TRBD1 matching 10 bases. Looked up from germline, CDR1 is WSHSY and CDR2 is SAAADI. With 2 bases clipped from V and 5 bases from J, the junction kept 3 bases outside the gene matches. There are 14 residues in the CDR3. The CDR3 nucleotides read TGCGCCAGCAGTGAGGACAGGGGGCGGAACGAGCAGTACTTC. Amino acid sequence: CASSEDRGRNEQYF.

This clone was seen more than once but under ten times. An end of the junction does not agree with germline; a read error may underlie this. The V and J genes are TRBV29-1 and TRBJ2-1; TRBD2 matches 11 bases. This CDR3 is built from 15 residues. Germline-derived CDR1 and CDR2 are SQVTM and ANQGSEA. The chain's CDR3 is CSAGPTSGVYDEQFF. CDR3 sequence (DNA): TGCAGCGCTGGGCCGACTAGCGGGGTCTACGATGAGCAGTTCTTC.

This rearrangement joins TRBV14 to TRBJ2-1, with D unclear. The germline CDR1 and CDR2 sequences are SGHDN and FVKESK. The V end lost 1 base, the J end lost 7 bases, and 5 bases lay between the germline ends. The CDR3 has 12 residues. This CDR3 reads CASSQGDNEQFF. CDR3 DNA sequence: TGTGCCAGCAGCCAAGGAGATAATGAGCAGTTCTTC.

V is TRBV10-2 and J is TRBJ1-2; tentative D call: TRBD1 (6 bases). The CDR3 totals 12 residues. V lost 3 bases and J lost 6, with 8 bases in between. In germline, CDR1 is WSHSY, CDR2 SAAADI. The CDR3 reads CASSEQGNGYTF. The CDR3 region has the DNA TGCGCCAGCAGTGAACAGGGTAATGGCTACACCTTC.

In its sample, this clone was seen a few times. The same CDR3 is also encoded by other DNA sequences in this sample. The chain links TRBV9 to TRBJ1-5; D gene uncertain. Germline V gene sequence: CDR1 SGDLS, CDR2 YYNGEE. The CDR3 totals 13 residues. The V gene lost 0 bases and the J gene lost 1 base, with 2 bases spanning the gap. The CDR3 DNA follows: TGTGCCAGCAGCGTAGGGAGCAATCAGCCCCAGCATTTT. Translated: CASSVGSNQPQHF.

The CDR3 bases are TGTGCCAGCAGCGAATTTGGTATCGGGGATCAGTTCTTC. Amino acids: CASSEFGIGDQFF. The V and J genes are TRBV9 and TRBJ2-1, with D perhaps TRBD2 (5 bases). The V gene's germline CDR1 is SGDLS and CDR2 YYNGEE. The V end lost 3 bases, the J end lost 13 bases, and 17 bases lay between the germline ends. This CDR3 comprises 13 residues.

The CDR3 nucleotides are TGCAGCGTTGGGGGCGGGACCACAGATACGCAGTATTTT. Its translation is CSVGGGTTDTQYF. This chain uses TRBV29-1 with TRBJ2-3, with D maybe TRBD2 (6 bases). This CDR3 is 13 amino acids long. From germline, CDR1 is SQVTM and CDR2 ANQGSEA. V lost 4 bases and J 2 bases, leaving 10 bases between the germline ends.

CDR3 in amino acids: CAWSLGTSTNYGYTF. CDR3 nucleotide sequence: TGTGCCTGGAGTTTGGGGACATCCACCAACTATGGCTACACCTTC. This sequence joins TRBV30 and TRBJ1-2; tentative D call: TRBD1 (6 bases). V was cut by 2 bases and J by 2 bases, with 15 bases left in between. This CDR3 has 15 residues. CDR1 is GTSNPN, CDR2 SVGIG, per germline (reference sequence).

The sample holds one count of this clone. The rearrangement joins TRBV6-5 to TRBJ1-5, with D possibly matching TRBD1 (6 bases). The germline V and J ends were trimmed by 6 bases and 3 bases, with 15 bases remaining between them. The length of the CDR3 is 15 residues. From germline, CDR1 is MNHEY and CDR2 SVGAGI. CDR3 amino acids: CASRVTGEDNQPQHF. Written as DNA, the CDR3 is TGTGCCAGCAGAGTGACAGGAGAAGACAATCAGCCCCAGCATTTT.

This clone occurred a few times. The rearrangement links TRBV9 to TRBJ2-1; D gene unclear. Germline values: CDR1 SGDLS, CDR2 YYNGEE. Trimming pared 3 bases from V and 5 bases from J, leaving 18 bases between. There are 16 residues in the CDR3. The CDR3 bases are TGTGCCAGCAGCGCCCTGGCTACCCCCCGAGACAATGAGCAGTTCTTC. Translated, it gives CASSALATPRDNEQFF.

This clone was counted only a few times. The chain carries TRBV27 and TRBJ2-7, with 7 bases matching TRBD2. This CDR3 is built from 14 residues. Germline V gene data show CDR1 as MNHEY and CDR2 as SMNVEV (reference sequence). The junction had 9 bases not matched to a gene; V was cut back by 7 bases and J by 3 bases. The CDR3 loop is CASMESGEYYEQYF. The DNA for the CDR3 is TGTGCCAGCATGGAGAGCGGGGAATACTACGAGCAGTACTTC.

The V call is TRBV9, the J call TRBJ2-5; tentatively, D is TRBD2 (6 bases). The V end was cut by 3 bases, the J end by 4 bases, with 16 bases between. The CDR3 extends over 15 amino acids. Germline-derived CDR1 and CDR2 are SGDLS and YYNGEE. CDR3 sequence: CASSAYGSGGETQYF. CDR3 DNA: TGTGCCAGCAGCGCCTACGGTAGCGGTGGAGAGACCCAGTACTTC. The full variable domain, in which reference TRBV9 and TRBJ2-5 provide the parts outside the CDR3, is DSGVTQTPKHLITATGQRVTLRCSPRSGDLSVYWYQQSLDQGLQFLIQYYNGEERAKGNILERFSAQQFPDLHSELNLSSLELGDSALYFCASSAYGSGGETQYFGPGTRLLVL.

This chain joins TRBV19 and TRBJ2-7, with a possible D match to TRBD2 (5 bases). CDR1 and CDR2 (germline): LNHDA, SQIVND (reference sequence). The length of the CDR3 is 15 residues. Trimming took off 5 bases at V and 5 bases at J, with 19 bases between the two ends. The CDR3 loop reads CASSPGPRESHEQYF. The CDR3 DNA is TGTGCCAGTAGTCCGGGCCCCCGGGAAAGTCACGAGCAGTACTTC.

This clone was counted a single time. The rearrangement links TRBV30 to TRBJ1-1; 7 nucleotides agree with TRBD1. Per the germline V gene, CDR1 is GTSNPN and CDR2 is SVGIG (reference sequence). The CDR3 loop spans 13 amino acids. V dropped 1 base and J dropped 10; count of bases not matched to a gene: 9. CDR3 region: CAWSAGGGFGAFF. Here the CDR3 DNA reads TGTGCCTGGAGTGCCGGAGGGGGCTTCGGAGCTTTCTTT. The entire variable domain, with the rest obtained from reference TRBV30 and TRBJ1-1, is as follows: SQTIHQWPATLVQPVGSPLSLECTVEGTSNPNLYWYRQAAGRGLQLLFYSVGIGQISSEVPQNLSASRPQDRQFILSSKKLLLSDSGFYLCAWSAGGGFGAFFGQGTRLTVV.

The V gene is TRBV27, the J gene TRBJ1-6, with D hard to call. CDR3 length equals 17 residues. V lost 4 bases and J lost 0, with 13 bases in between. Germline V CDR1 and CDR2: MNHEY, SMNVEV (reference sequence). CDR3 nucleotide sequence: TGTGCCAGCAGTTCCACCTTTCCGAGCTCCTATAATTCACCCCTCCACTTT. Its protein product is CASSSTFPSSYNSPLHF.

This chain connects TRBV27 to TRBJ2-5, with TRBD1 matching 8 bases. The CDR3 length is 14 residues. Germline lookup yields CDR1 MNHEY and CDR2 SMNVEV (reference sequence). The junction had 6 bases not matched to a gene; V was cut back by 4 bases and J by 5 bases. CDR3 loop: CASSSGTGRETQYF. CDR3 nucleotides: TGTGCCAGCAGTTCAGGGACAGGTCGGGAGACCCAGTACTTC.

This sequence joins TRBV29-1 and TRBJ2-1; 8 bases align to TRBD2. Germline values: CDR1 SQVTM, CDR2 ANQGSEA. The CDR3 extends over 13 amino acids. Trimming at V came to 7 bases and at J to 7 bases, leaving 9 bases not matched to a gene. The CDR3 bases are TGCAGCGCCTACGGGGGGGCAAAAAATGAGCAGTTCTTC. Its protein product is CSAYGGAKNEQFF.

The rearrangement links TRBV19 to TRBJ2-7, with D uncertain. Germline CDR1 and CDR2: LNHDA and SQIVND (reference sequence). V lost 6 bases and J lost 0, with 9 bases in between. This CDR3 is 13 amino acids long. The CDR3 sequence: CASSTDSSYEQYF. CDR3 sequence (DNA): TGTGCCAGTAGCACGGATTCCTCCTACGAGCAGTACTTC.

The sample holds one count of this clone. A junction boundary mismatches the germline segment, possibly from a read error. The chain uses TRBV12-5 and TRBJ1-2; D is undetermined. CDR1 and CDR2 (germline): LGHNT, FRNRAP. This CDR3 has 12 residues. This chain's CDR3 is CASGPGRVADVF. The CDR3 DNA reads TGTGCTAGTGGCCCCGGTAGAGTAGCTGACGTATTC.

The rearrangement links TRBV10-3 to TRBJ1-2; D is unclear. Germline CDR1 and CDR2: ENHRY and SYGVKD. The ends were cut back, 10 bases at V and 7 bases at J, with 10 bases in the middle. The CDR3 spans 10 residues. CDR3 nucleotides: TGTGCCACCGGGGATCCTGGCTACACCTTC. Translation: CATGDPGYTF.

J is TRBJ2-7 and V is TRBV6-1; D is undetermined. The germline V gene encodes CDR1 MNHNS and CDR2 SASEGT. Trimming pared 0 bases from V and 3 bases from J, leaving 6 bases between. This CDR3 is 13 amino acids long. The CDR3 sequence is CASSEAHNYEQYF. The CDR3 DNA reads TGTGCCAGCAGTGAAGCGCACAACTACGAGCAGTACTTC.

The rearrangement joins TRBV5-6 to TRBJ1-4, with D unclear. CDR3 length equals 14 residues. Germline values: CDR1 SGHDT, CDR2 YYEEEE. The V end was cut by 7 bases, the J end by 10 bases, with 20 bases between. The CDR3 sequence is CASRSGPLKGKLFF. The CDR3 DNA reads TGTGCCAGCCGATCCGGGCCCCTAAAGGGAAAACTGTTTTTT.

The CDR3 region has the DNA TGTGCCAGTAGTATGGGACTTAGCAATCAGCCCCAGCATTTT. Protein product: CASSMGLSNQPQHF. The chain couples TRBV19 to TRBJ1-5; tentatively, D is TRBD1 (5 bases). The ends were cut back, 3 bases at V and 0 bases at J, with 6 bases in the middle. The germline gives CDR1 LNHDA, CDR2 SQIVND (reference sequence). The CDR3 contains 14 residues.

This rearrangement joins TRBV2 to TRBJ2-7; unclear D gene. The germline V gene has CDR1 SNHLY and CDR2 FYNNEI. The CDR3 has 13 amino acids. V dropped 4 bases and J dropped 0 bases, with 7 bases sitting between them. The CDR3 loop is CASSVAISYEQYF. CDR3 DNA: TGTGCCAGCAGTGTCGCCATCTCCTACGAGCAGTACTTC.